This TCR beta chain was documented in a study of graft-versus-host responses after intestinal transplantation. The CDR3 totals 12 residues. The ends were cut back, 4 bases at V and 8 bases at J, with 11 bases in the middle. Germline-derived CDR1 and CDR2 are SQVTM and ANQGSEA. Here immunoSEQ multiplex PCR was the method, and the copy in TCRdb shows in-frame clones only, minus some. This sample has 35,000 to 45,000 clones; approximately 93% occur once, and the top ten carry 3.6%. The material was PBMCs, obtained approximately 100 weeks after intestinal transplantation. The chain joins TRBV29-1 to TRBJ1-4; D is unclear. The TCR was taken from a human patient who received an intestinal transplant, so some T cells may come from the graft donor. CDR3 in DNA: TGCAGCGTTGTCGAGCTAAACGAAAAACTGTTTTTT. Its translation: CSVVELNEKLFF.